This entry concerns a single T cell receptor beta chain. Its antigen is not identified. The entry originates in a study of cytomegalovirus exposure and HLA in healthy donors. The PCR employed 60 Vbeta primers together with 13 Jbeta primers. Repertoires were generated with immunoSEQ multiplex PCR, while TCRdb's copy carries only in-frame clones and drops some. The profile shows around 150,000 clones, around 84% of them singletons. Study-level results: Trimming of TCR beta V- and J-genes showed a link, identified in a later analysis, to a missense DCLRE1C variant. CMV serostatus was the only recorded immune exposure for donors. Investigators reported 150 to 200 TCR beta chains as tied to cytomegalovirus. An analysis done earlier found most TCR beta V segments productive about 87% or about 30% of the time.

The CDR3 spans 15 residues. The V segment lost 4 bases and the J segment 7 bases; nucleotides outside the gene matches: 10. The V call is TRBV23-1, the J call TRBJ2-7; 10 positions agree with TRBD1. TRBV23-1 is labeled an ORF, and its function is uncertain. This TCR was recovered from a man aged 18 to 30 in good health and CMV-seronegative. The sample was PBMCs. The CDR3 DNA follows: TGCGCCAGCAGTCCTCCCGGACAGGGGGGAAGGGAGCAGTACTTC. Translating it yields CASSPPGQGGREQYF.